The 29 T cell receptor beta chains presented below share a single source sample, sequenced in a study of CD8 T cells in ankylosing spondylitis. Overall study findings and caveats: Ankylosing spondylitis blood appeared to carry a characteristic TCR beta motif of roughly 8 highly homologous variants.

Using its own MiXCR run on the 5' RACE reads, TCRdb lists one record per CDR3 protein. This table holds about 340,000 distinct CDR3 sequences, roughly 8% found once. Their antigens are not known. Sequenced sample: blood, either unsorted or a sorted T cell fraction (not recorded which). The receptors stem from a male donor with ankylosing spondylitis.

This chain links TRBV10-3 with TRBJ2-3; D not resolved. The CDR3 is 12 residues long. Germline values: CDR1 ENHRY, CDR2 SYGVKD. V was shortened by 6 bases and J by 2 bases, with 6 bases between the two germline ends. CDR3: CAISQYTDTQYF. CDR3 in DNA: TGTGCCATCAGCCAGTACACAGATACGCAGTATTTT.

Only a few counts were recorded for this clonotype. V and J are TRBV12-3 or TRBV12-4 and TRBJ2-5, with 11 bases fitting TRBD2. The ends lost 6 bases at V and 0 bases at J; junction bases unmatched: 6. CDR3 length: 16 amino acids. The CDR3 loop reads CASSHSGRGYQETQYF. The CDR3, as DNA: TGTGCCAGCAGCCATAGCGGGAGGGGGTACCAAGAGACCCAGTACTTC.

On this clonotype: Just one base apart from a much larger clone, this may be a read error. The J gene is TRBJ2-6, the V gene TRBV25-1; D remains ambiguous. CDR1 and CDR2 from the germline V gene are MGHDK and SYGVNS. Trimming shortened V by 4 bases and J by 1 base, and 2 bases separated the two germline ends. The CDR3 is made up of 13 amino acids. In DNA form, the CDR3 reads TGTGCCAGCAGTGTGTCTGGGGCCAACGTCCTGACTTTC. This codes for CASSVSGANVLTF.

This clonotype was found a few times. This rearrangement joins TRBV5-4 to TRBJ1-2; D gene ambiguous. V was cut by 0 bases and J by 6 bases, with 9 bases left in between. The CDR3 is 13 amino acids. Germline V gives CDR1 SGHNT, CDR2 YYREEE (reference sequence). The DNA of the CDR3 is TGTGCCAGCAGCTTGGCGGGAGCTCATGGCTACACCTTC. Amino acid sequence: CASSLAGAHGYTF.

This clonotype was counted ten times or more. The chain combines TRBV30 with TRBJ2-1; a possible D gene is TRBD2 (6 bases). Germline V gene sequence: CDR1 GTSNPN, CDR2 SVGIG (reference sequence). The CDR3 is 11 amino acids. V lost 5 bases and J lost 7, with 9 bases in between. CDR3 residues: CAWGGLNEQFF. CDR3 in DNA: TGTGCCTGGGGGGGACTGAATGAGCAGTTCTTC.

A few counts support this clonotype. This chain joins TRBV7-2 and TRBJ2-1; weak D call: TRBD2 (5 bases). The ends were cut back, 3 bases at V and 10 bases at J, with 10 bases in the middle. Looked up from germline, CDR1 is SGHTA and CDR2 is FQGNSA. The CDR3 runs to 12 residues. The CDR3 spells CASSFPPGEQFF. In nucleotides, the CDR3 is TGTGCCAGCAGCTTCCCGCCGGGGGAGCAGTTCTTC.

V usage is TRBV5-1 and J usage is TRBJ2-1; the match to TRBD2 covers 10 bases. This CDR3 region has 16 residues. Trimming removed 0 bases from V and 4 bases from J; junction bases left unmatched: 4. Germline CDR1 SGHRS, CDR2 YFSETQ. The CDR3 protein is CASSLGGTSAYNEQFF. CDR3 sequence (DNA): TGCGCCAGCAGCTTGGGTGGGACTAGCGCTTACAATGAGCAGTTCTTC.

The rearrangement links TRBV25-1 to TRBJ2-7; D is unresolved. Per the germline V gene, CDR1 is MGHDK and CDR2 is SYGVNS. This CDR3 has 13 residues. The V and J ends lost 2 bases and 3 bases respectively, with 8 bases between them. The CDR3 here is CASSEGPVYEQYF. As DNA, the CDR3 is TGTGCCAGCAGTGAAGGACCCGTCTACGAGCAGTACTTC.

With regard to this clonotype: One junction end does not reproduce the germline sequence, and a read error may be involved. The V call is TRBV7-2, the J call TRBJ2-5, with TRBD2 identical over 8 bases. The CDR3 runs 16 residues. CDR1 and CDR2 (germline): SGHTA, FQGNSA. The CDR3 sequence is CASSLESGLDARPSHF. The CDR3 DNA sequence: TGTGCCAGCAGCTTAGAGTCGGGACTAGACGCGAGACCCTCTCACTTC.

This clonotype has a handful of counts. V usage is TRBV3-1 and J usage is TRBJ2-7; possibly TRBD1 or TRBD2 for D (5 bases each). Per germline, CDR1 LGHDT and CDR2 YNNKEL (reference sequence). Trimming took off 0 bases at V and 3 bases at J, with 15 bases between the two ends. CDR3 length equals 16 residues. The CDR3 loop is CASSQDRPRDRYEQYF. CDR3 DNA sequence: TGTGCCAGCAGCCAAGATCGCCCCCGGGACCGCTACGAGCAGTACTTC.

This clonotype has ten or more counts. The CDR3 sequence: CASSALGGANQPQHF. The CDR3 nucleotides read TGTGCCAGCAGTGCCCTGGGGGGGGCGAATCAGCCCCAGCATTTT. This chain links TRBV12-3 or TRBV12-4 with TRBJ1-5; TRBD1 might be the D (6 bases). With 5 bases removed from V and 4 bases from J, the gap between germline ends came to 15 bases. This CDR3 contains 15 residues.

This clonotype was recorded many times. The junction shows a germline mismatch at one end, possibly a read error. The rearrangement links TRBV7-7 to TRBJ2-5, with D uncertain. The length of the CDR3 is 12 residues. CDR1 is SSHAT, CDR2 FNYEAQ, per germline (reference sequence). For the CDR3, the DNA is TGTGCTAGCAGCTCGGGTCAAGAGACCCAGTACTTC. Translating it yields CASSSGQETQYF.

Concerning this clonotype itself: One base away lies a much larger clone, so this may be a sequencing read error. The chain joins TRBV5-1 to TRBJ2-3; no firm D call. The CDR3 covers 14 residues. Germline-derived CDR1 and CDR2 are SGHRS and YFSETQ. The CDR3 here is CAISLVGSTDTQYF. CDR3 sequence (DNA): TGCGCCATCAGCTTGGTGGGGAGCACAGATACGCAGTATTTT.

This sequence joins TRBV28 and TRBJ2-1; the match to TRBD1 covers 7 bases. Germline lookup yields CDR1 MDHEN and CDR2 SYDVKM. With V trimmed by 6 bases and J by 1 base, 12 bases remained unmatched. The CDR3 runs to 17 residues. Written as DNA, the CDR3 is TGTGCCAGCAGAAAAAACGACAGGGTCTCTTCCTACAATGAGCAGTTCTTC. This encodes CASRKNDRVSSYNEQFF.

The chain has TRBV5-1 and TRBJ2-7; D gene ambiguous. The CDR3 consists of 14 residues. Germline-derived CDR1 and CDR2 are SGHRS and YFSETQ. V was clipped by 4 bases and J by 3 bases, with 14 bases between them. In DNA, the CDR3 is TGCGCCAGCAGCCTTGGGTTTACCAACTACGAGCAGTACTTC. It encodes CASSLGFTNYEQYF.

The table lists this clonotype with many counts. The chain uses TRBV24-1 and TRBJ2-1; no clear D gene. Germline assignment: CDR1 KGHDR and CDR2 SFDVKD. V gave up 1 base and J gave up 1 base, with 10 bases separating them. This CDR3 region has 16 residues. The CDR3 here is CATSDFRAVSYNEQFF. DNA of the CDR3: TGTGCCACCAGTGATTTCCGCGCGGTGTCCTACAATGAGCAGTTCTTC.

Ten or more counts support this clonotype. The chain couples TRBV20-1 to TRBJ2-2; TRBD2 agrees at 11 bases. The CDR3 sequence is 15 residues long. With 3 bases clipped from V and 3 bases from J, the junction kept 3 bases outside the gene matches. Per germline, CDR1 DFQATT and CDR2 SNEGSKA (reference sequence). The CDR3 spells CSARRTSGYTGELFF. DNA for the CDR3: TGCAGTGCTAGGCGGACTAGCGGGTACACCGGGGAGCTGTTTTTT.

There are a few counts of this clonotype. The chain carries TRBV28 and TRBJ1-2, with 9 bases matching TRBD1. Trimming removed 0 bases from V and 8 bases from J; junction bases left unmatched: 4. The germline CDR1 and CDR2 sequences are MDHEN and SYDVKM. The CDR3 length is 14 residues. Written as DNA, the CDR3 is TGTGCCAGCAGTTTATGGGACAGGGGAGACGGCTACACCTTC. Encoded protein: CASSLWDRGDGYTF.

The CDR3: CASSQKGLFNEQFF. As DNA, the CDR3 is TGTGCCAGCAGCCAAAAGGGACTGTTCAATGAGCAGTTCTTC. The gene calls are TRBV3-1 and TRBJ2-1; possibly TRBD2 for D (6 bases). The CDR3 extends over 14 amino acids. Germline V CDR1 and CDR2: LGHDT, YNNKEL (reference sequence). V was shortened by 2 bases and J by 6 bases, with 11 bases between the two germline ends.

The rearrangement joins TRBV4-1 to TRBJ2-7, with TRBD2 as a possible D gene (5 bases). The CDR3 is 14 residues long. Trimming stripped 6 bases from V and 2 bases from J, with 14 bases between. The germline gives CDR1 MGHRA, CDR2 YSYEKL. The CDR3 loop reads CASSPGEGAYEQYF. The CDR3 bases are TGCGCCAGCAGTCCTGGCGAGGGAGCCTACGAGCAGTACTTC.

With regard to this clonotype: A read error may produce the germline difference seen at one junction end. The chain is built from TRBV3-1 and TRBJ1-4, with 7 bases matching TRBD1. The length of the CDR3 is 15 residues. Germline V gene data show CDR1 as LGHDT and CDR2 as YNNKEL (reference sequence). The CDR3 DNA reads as TGTGCCAGCAGCGAAGAGAGGGGGCGACAGGAAAAACTGTTTTTT. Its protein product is CASSEERGRQEKLFF.

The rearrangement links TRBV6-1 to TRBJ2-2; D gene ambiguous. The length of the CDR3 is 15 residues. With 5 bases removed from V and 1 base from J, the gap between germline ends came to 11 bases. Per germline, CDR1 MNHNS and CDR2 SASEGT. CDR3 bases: TGTGCCAGCAGTCGGTTCGAAGGGAACACCGGGGAGCTGTTTTTT. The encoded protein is CASSRFEGNTGELFF.

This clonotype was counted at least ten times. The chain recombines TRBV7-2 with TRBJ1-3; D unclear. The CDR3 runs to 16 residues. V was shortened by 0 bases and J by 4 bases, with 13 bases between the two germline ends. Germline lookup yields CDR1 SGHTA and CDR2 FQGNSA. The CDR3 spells CASSLAGGFAGNTIYF. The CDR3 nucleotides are TGTGCCAGCAGCTTAGCAGGAGGCTTCGCCGGAAACACCATATATTTT.

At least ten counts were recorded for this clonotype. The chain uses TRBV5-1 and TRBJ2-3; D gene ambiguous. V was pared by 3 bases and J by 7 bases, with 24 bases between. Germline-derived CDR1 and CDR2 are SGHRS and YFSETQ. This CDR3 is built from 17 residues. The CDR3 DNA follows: TGCGCCAGCAGCTGGAGTCACAGCGCCGGGTCTACTAATACGCAGTATTTT. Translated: CASSWSHSAGSTNTQYF.

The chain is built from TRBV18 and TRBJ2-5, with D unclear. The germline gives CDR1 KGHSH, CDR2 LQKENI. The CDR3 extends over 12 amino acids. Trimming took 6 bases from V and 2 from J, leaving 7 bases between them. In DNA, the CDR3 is TGTGCCAGCTCCCCCAAACAAGAGACCCAGTACTTC. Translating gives CASSPKQETQYF.

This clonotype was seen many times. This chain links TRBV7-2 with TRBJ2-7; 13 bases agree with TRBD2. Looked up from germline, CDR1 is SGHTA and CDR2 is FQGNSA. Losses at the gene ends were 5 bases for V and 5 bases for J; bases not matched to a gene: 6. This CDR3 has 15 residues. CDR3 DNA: TGTGCCAGCAGCGAAGGACTAGCGGGAGTCCACGAGCAGTACTTC. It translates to CASSEGLAGVHEQYF.

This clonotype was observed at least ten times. The CDR3 DNA is TGTGCCAGCAGCTTATTGACTAGCGGCACCGGGGAGCTGTTTTTT. Its protein product is CASSLLTSGTGELFF. The chain uses TRBV7-3 and TRBJ2-2; 9 positions agree with TRBD2. The CDR3 sequence is 15 residues long. The ends lost 2 bases at V and 4 bases at J; junction bases unmatched: 2. The germline CDR1 and CDR2 sequences are SGHTA and FQGTGA.

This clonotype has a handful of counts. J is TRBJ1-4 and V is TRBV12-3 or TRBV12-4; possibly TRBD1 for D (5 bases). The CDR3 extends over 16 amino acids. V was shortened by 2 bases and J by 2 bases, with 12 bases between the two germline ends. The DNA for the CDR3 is TGTGCCAGCAGTTTACTAGGGGTAGGGACTAATGAAAAACTGTTTTTT. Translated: CASSLLGVGTNEKLFF.

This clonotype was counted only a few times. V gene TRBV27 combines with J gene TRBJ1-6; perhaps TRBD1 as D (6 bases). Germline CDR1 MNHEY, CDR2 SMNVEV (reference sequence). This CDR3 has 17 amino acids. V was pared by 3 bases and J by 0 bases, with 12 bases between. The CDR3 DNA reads TGTGCCAGCAGTTTGGGGGGCGCTAGCTCCTATAATTCACCCCTCCACTTT. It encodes CASSLGGASSYNSPLHF.